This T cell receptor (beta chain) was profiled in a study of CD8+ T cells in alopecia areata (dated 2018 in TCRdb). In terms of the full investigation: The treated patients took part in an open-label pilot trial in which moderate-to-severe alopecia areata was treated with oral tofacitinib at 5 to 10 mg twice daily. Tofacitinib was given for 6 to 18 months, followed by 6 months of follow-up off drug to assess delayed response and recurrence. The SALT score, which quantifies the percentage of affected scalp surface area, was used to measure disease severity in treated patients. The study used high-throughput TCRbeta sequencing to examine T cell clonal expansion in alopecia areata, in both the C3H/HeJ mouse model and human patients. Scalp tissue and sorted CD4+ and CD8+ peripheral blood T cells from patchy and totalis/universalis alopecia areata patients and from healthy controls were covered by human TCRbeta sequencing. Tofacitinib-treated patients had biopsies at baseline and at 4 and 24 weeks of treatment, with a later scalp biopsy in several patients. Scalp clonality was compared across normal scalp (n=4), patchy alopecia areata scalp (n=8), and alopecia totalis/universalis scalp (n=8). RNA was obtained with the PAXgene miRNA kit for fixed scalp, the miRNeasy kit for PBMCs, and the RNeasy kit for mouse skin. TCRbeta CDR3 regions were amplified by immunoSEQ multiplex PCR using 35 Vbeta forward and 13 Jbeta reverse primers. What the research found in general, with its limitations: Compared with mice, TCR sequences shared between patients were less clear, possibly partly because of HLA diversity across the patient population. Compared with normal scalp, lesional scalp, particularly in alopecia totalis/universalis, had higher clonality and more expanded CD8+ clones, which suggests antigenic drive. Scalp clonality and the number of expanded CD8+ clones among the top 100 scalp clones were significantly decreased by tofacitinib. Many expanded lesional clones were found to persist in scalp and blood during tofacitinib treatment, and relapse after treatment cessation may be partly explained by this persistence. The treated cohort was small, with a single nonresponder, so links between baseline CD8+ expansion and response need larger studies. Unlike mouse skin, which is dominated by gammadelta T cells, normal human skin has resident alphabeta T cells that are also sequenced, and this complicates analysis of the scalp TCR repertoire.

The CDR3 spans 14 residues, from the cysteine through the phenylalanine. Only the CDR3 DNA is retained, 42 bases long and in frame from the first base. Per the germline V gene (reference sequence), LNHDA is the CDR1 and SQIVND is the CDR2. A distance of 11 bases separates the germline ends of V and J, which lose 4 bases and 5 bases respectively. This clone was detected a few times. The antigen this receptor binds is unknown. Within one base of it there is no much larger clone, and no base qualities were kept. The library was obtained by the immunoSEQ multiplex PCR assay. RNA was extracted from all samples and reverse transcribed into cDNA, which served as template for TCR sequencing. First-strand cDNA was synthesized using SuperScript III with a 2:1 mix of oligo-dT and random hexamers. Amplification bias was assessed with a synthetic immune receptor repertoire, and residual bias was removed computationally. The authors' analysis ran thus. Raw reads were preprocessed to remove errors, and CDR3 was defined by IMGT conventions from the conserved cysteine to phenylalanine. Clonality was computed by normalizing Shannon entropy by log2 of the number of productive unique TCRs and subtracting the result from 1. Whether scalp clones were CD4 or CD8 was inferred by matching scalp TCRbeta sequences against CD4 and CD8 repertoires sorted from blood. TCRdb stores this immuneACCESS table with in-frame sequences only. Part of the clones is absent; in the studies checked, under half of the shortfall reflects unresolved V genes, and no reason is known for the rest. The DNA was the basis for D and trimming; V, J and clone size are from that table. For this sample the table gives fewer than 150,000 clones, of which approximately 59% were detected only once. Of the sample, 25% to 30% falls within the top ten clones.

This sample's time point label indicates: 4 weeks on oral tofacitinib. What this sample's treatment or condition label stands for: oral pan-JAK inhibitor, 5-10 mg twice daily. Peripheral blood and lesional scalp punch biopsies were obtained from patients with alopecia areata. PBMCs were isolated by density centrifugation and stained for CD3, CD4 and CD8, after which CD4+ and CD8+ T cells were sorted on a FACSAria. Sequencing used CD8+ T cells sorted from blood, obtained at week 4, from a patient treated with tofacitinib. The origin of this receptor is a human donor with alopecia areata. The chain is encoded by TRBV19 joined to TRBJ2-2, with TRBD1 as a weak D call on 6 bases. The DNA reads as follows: TGTGCCAGTAGTAAGGGACACCAAACCGGGGAGCTGTTTTTT. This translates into CASSKGHQTGELFF.